Shown below are 23 T cell receptor beta chains from a single sample sequenced in a study of T cells in Graves' hyperthyroidism and ophthalmopathy. The CDR3 regions of TCR beta were amplified from RNA transcripts. Carried out on the TCR CDR3, a first-round RT-PCR used the HTBI primer set. TCRdb recomputed calls from the multiplex PCR reads with MiXCR, one row per CDR3 protein. There are a few hundred thousand distinct CDR3 sequences in the sample; about 16% occur only once, and about two fifths lies in the top ten. Source material: blood. The receptors shown here come from a middle-aged man with Graves' hyperthyroidism.

This chain links TRBV7-2 with TRBJ2-5; 7 nucleotides agree with TRBD1. The CDR3 has 16 amino acids. V gave up 5 bases and J gave up 2 bases; unmatched junction bases: 11. From germline, CDR1 is SGHTA and CDR2 FQGNSA. This CDR3 reads CASSPGQWPTQETQYF. CDR3 nucleotide sequence: TGTGCCAGCAGCCCGGGACAGTGGCCAACTCAAGAGACCCAGTACTTC.

The chain recombines TRBV20-1 with TRBJ2-1, with a possible D match to TRBD1 (5 bases). Germline V gene sequence: CDR1 DFQATT, CDR2 SNEGSKA (reference sequence). V gave up 6 bases and J gave up 9 bases, with 24 bases separating them. This CDR3 is built from 15 residues. DNA of the CDR3: TGCAGTGCCCTAAGAGCGAGCGTCGGCCAGGGTGAGCAGTTCTTC. Protein sequence: CSALRASVGQGEQFF.

This clonotype was seen ten or more times. This sequence joins TRBV24-1 and TRBJ2-5; weak D call: TRBD1 (6 bases). The V end lost 4 bases, the J end lost 2 bases, and 16 bases lay between the germline ends. CDR3 length equals 16 residues. Germline V gives CDR1 KGHDR, CDR2 SFDVKD. Here the CDR3 reads CATSDPLTGQQETQYF. CDR3 DNA: TGTGCCACCAGTGACCCTCTCACCGGACAGCAAGAGACCCAGTACTTC.

The chain employs TRBV9 and TRBJ2-3; D is perhaps TRBD1 or TRBD2 (7 bases each). Trimming removed 5 bases from V and 4 bases from J, with 17 bases in between. CDR1 SGDLS and CDR2 YYNGEE come from the germline V gene. This CDR3 spans 15 amino acids. Written as DNA, the CDR3 is TGTGCCAGCAGTGCAGGGGGGGTTCTCCCAGATACGCAGTATTTT. This sequence encodes CASSAGGVLPDTQYF.

This clonotype appeared many times. The chain couples TRBV3-1 to TRBJ2-7; 9 positions agree with TRBD2. CDR1 is LGHDT, CDR2 YNNKEL, per germline (reference sequence). The length of the CDR3 is 15 residues. After removal of 2 bases from V and 2 bases from J, the junction contained 4 bases not matched to a gene. CDR3 nucleotide sequence: TGTGCCAGCAGCCAACTCTCTAGCGGGGCCTACGAGCAGTACTTC. It is translated as CASSQLSSGAYEQYF.

This clonotype was seen at least ten times. This rearrangement joins TRBV6-1 to TRBJ1-2; TRBD1 is a possible D gene (5 bases). V shed 7 bases and J shed 5 bases, with 8 bases lying between them. Germline CDR1 MNHNS, CDR2 SASEGT. This CDR3 contains 11 residues. The CDR3 sequence: CASIGGYGYTF. CDR3 sequence (DNA): TGTGCCAGCATCGGGGGTTATGGCTACACCTTC.

J is TRBJ2-3 and V is TRBV11-3; D call uncertain. Germline CDR1 is SGHNT and CDR2 is YENEEA. V lost 5 bases and J 6 bases, leaving 12 bases between the germline ends. CDR3 length equals 13 residues. As DNA, the CDR3 is TGTGCCAGCAGCCCCCGGCGTGCTGATACGCAGTATTTT. This translates into CASSPRRADTQYF.

This clonotype was counted many times. The rearrangement links TRBV20-1 to TRBJ1-2; 8 nucleotides line up with TRBD1. The trim removed 6 bases at V and 1 base at J, leaving 13 bases unmatched. The CDR3 runs to 16 residues. CDR1 and CDR2 from the germline V gene are DFQATT and SNEGSKA (reference sequence). CDR3 amino acids: CSARAPQDRGNYGYTF. CDR3 coding DNA: TGCAGTGCCAGGGCCCCCCAAGACAGGGGTAACTATGGCTACACCTTC.

This clonotype occurred a few times. The rearrangement links TRBV5-1 to TRBJ2-2, with D possibly matching TRBD2 (6 bases). From germline, CDR1 is SGHRS and CDR2 YFSETQ. The CDR3 totals 15 residues. With 0 bases removed from V and 6 bases from J, the gap between germline ends came to 12 bases. CDR3 residues: CASSLGQGGSGELFF. The CDR3 bases are TGCGCCAGCAGCTTGGGTCAGGGAGGATCCGGGGAGCTGTTTTTT.

This clonotype has only a few counts. The chain employs TRBV7-6 and TRBJ1-3; D is unresolved. This CDR3 contains 16 residues. CDR1 and CDR2 from the germline V gene are SGHVS and FNYEAQ. The ends were cut back, 2 bases at V and 0 bases at J, with 11 bases in the middle. The CDR3 protein is CASSLQTAASGNTIYF. The DNA for the CDR3 is TGTGCCAGCAGCTTACAAACCGCCGCCTCTGGAAACACCATATATTTT.

There are a few counts of this clonotype. The chain couples TRBV6-1 to TRBJ2-2; D possibly uses TRBD1 or TRBD2 (5 bases each). Per the germline V gene, CDR1 is MNHNS and CDR2 is SASEGT. This CDR3 contains 14 residues. Trimming left V 6 bases short and J 6 bases short, with 14 bases between. CDR3 amino acids: CASSIRGVPGELFF. The CDR3 bases are TGTGCCAGCAGCATCCGAGGGGTCCCCGGGGAGCTGTTTTTT.

This chain links TRBV3-1 with TRBJ2-7; 10 bases are a match to TRBD1. The CDR3 is 14 amino acids. J was trimmed by 6 bases and V by 4 bases; bases with no gene match: 6. Germline V gives CDR1 LGHDT, CDR2 YNNKEL (reference sequence). CDR3 sequence: CASSRPGQGTEQYF. The CDR3 bases are TGTGCCAGCAGCCGGCCGGGACAGGGGACCGAGCAGTACTTC.

This clonotype has a count of ten or more. The chain couples TRBV12-3 or TRBV12-4 to TRBJ2-1; D uncertain. The V gene lost 6 bases and the J gene lost 6 bases, with 3 bases spanning the gap. The CDR3 is 10 residues long. The CDR3 loop reads CASRLNEQFF. In DNA form, the CDR3 reads TGTGCCAGCAGGCTCAATGAGCAGTTCTTC.

The V call is TRBV4-3, the J call TRBJ2-7; 12 nucleotides line up with TRBD1. CDR3 size: 15 residues. The germline CDR1 and CDR2 sequences are LGHNA and YSLEER. V shed 4 bases, J shed 3 bases, and the junction held 4 bases outside the gene matches. The DNA for the CDR3 is TGCGCCAGCAGCCCAGGGACAGGGGGCTTCTACGAGCAGTACTTC. Protein sequence: CASSPGTGGFYEQYF.

This clonotype was recorded many times. The rearrangement uses TRBV30 and TRBJ1-1, with 10 bases aligning to TRBD1. J gave up 10 bases and V 4 bases, and 6 bases lay outside the gene matches. CDR3 length: 12 residues. The germline CDR1 and CDR2 sequences are GTSNPN and SVGIG (reference sequence). The CDR3 protein is CAWTDRGRSAFF. Written as DNA, the CDR3 is TGTGCCTGGACTGACAGGGGGCGATCAGCTTTCTTT.

Ten or more counts support this clonotype. The rearrangement links TRBV30 to TRBJ2-3; D perhaps matches TRBD2 (5 bases). Germline V CDR1 and CDR2: GTSNPN, SVGIG (reference sequence). V was cut by 2 bases and J by 7 bases, with 16 bases left in between. This CDR3 spans 14 amino acids. The CDR3 coding sequence is TGTGCCTGGAGTTTGGGCCCGACCGGGAATACGCAGTATTTT. This encodes CAWSLGPTGNTQYF.

The genes are TRBV5-5 and TRBJ2-4, with TRBD1 matching 9 bases. The CDR3 consists of 15 residues. Trimming removed 5 bases from V and 7 bases from J; junction bases left unmatched: 10. Per the germline V gene, CDR1 is SGHKS and CDR2 is YYEKEE (reference sequence). CDR3 sequence: CASRLGQGRFNIQYF. CDR3 sequence (DNA): TGTGCCAGCAGGCTGGGACAGGGCCGATTTAACATTCAGTACTTC.

The V and J genes are TRBV28 and TRBJ2-3, with 16 bases fitting TRBD2. This CDR3 has 17 amino acids. The junction had 5 bases not matched to a gene; V was cut back by 4 bases and J by 4 bases. CDR1 is MDHEN, CDR2 SYDVKM, per germline. For the CDR3, the DNA is TGTGCCAGCAGTTCTGGGACTAGCGGGGGGGGTCCAGATACGCAGTATTTT. Its translation: CASSSGTSGGGPDTQYF. Full variable domain (outside the CDR3, taken from reference TRBV28 and TRBJ2-3): DVKVTQSSRYLVKRTGEKVFLECVQDMDHENMFWYRQDPGLGLRLIYFSYDVKMKEKGDIPEGYSVSREKKERFSLILESASTNQTSMYLCASSSGTSGGGPDTQYFGPGTRLTVL.

This clonotype was counted a few times. V is TRBV4-2 and J is TRBJ2-1; 14 bases match TRBD2. Looked up from germline, CDR1 is LGHNA and CDR2 is YNFKEQ. This CDR3 comprises 18 residues. After removal of 5 bases from V and 4 bases from J, the junction contained 10 bases not matched to a gene. This CDR3 reads CASSRLAGGRGFYNEQFF. The CDR3 DNA follows: TGTGCCAGCAGCAGACTAGCGGGGGGGCGGGGTTTTTACAATGAGCAGTTCTTC.

The rearrangement uses TRBV5-8 and TRBJ2-7, with 7 bases identical to TRBD1. The CDR3 has 16 amino acids. V lost 4 bases, J lost 3 bases, and 13 bases stayed unmatched. Germline V gene data show CDR1 as SGHTS and CDR2 as YDEGEE. CDR3 loop: CASSDRHRTGRYEQYF. The CDR3 nucleotides are TGTGCCAGCAGCGACCGGCACCGGACAGGTCGCTACGAGCAGTACTTC.

The table lists this clonotype with a few counts. V is TRBV6-2 or TRBV6-3 and J is TRBJ2-3; D is possibly TRBD1 (6 bases). This CDR3 has 14 amino acids. V lost 6 bases and J lost 2, with 12 bases in between. The V gene's germline CDR1 is MNHEY and CDR2 SVGEGT. CDR3 bases: TGTGCCAGCAGCTTAGACAGGTACACAGATACGCAGTATTTT. It translates to CASSLDRYTDTQYF.

This clonotype showed up just a few times. This may stem from a read error, because a much larger clone lies one nucleotide away. It is likely a read error, because the conserved phenylalanine at the end of the CDR3 is missing. The rearrangement uses TRBV7-2 and TRBJ1-1, with 8 bases fitting TRBD1. The CDR3 extends over 16 amino acids. Unmatched junction bases numbered 9, after V lost 6 bases and J lost 0 bases. Germline lookup yields CDR1 SGHTA and CDR2 FQGNSA. CDR3 nucleotides: TGTGCCAGCAGGGCCGGGACAGGATACATGAACACTGAAGCTTTCTCT. Protein: CASRAGTGYMNTEAFS.

This clonotype has a count of ten or more. This sequence joins TRBV18 and TRBJ1-1; TRBD1 might be the D (6 bases). V lost 8 bases, J lost 6 bases, and 19 bases lay in between. Germline V gene sequence: CDR1 KGHSH, CDR2 LQKENI. The CDR3 is 14 residues long. Here the CDR3 reads CASQPIGGQSEAFF. The CDR3 DNA reads TGTGCCAGCCAGCCAATAGGCGGACAGTCTGAAGCTTTCTTT. The entire variable domain, with the rest obtained from reference TRBV18 and TRBJ1-1, is as follows: NAGVMQNPRHLVRRRGQEARLRCSPMKGHSHVYWYRQLPEEGLKFMVYLQKENIIDESGMPKERFSAEFPKEGPSILRIQQVVRGDSAAYFCASQPIGGQSEAFFGQGTRLTVV.